This is a list of T cell receptor beta chains from one sample in a study of Ad26.COV2.S vaccination and SARS-CoV-2 variants. Profiling relied on immunoSEQ multiplex PCR, and the TCRdb table lists in-frame clones only, not all of them. The sample lists 300,000 to 400,000 clones; around 90% were seen once. The source material was peripheral blood, sampled in a trial of Ad26.COV2.S vaccine versus placebo. The receptors derive from a person between 18 and 59 years old who received the Ad26.COV2.S COVID-19 vaccine or a placebo. Both conserved end residues are part of each CDR3. A D gene is named only where the DNA matches it firmly. Rows give clone size only sometimes, using once, few, many, or a class for an expanded clone.

cdr3_nt	cdr3_aa	d_call	v_call	j_call	clone_size	cdr3_length
TGTGCCAGCTTGTCATTCCCCGGCACTGAAGCTTTCTTT	CASLSFPGTEAFF	.	TRBV6-5	TRBJ1-1	.	13
TGCGCCAGCAGCCAAGAGTATCCGGGAGGGTATGGCTACACCTTC	CASSQEYPGGYGYTF	.	TRBV4-3	TRBJ1-2	.	15
TGTGCCAGTACTGTGTGGGGGGGGGATCAGCCCCAGCATTTT	CASTVWGGDQPQHF	.	TRBV19	TRBJ1-5	.	14
TGTGCCAGCAGTTACCAGGGGGAAGGTTCACCCCTCCACTTT	CASSYQGEGSPLHF	TRBD1	TRBV6-2/TRBV6-3	TRBJ1-6	.	14
TGCGCCAGCAGCCCTTCAGGGGGCAGGGGGAATTATCAGCCCCAGCATTTT	CASSPSGGRGNYQPQHF	TRBD1	TRBV4-3	TRBJ1-5	.	17
TGTGCCAGTAGTATTGGGCAGACTAATTCACCCCTCCACTTT	CASSIGQTNSPLHF	.	TRBV19	TRBJ1-6	.	14
TGTGCCAGCAGCGTAGCTGGCGGGGGTGAAGATGAGCAGTTCTTC	CASSVAGGGEDEQFF	TRBD2	TRBV9	TRBJ2-1	.	15
TGTGCCAGCAGCTCCGGGCGGGAGGGTAGACTCAGTGAGCAGTTCTTC	CASSSGREGRLSEQFF	TRBD2	TRBV28	TRBJ2-1	once	16
TGCAGTGCTAGGCCCCCACATGAGCAGTTCTTC	CSARPPHEQFF	.	TRBV20-1	TRBJ2-1	.	11
TGTGCCAGCAGCTTGGCCCTCGGGGCTGAAGCTTTCTTT	CASSLALGAEAFF	.	TRBV5-5	TRBJ1-1	.	13
TGTGCCAGCAGCTTTGGACAGGGGTCCTACGAGCAGTACTTC	CASSFGQGSYEQYF	TRBD1	TRBV5-8	TRBJ2-7	.	14
TGTGCCAGCAGCCCAGTGGGCAACACCGGGGAGCTGTTTTTT	CASSPVGNTGELFF	.	TRBV7-3	TRBJ2-2	.	14
TGTGCCAGTCGAAGCGGGGTTCAAGAGACCCAGTACTTC	CASRSGVQETQYF	TRBD2	TRBV19	TRBJ2-5	.	13
TGTGCCAGCAGCTTAGAGACAGCGAAAGCTTTCTTT	CASSLETAKAFF	.	TRBV7-9	TRBJ1-1	.	12
TGTGCCAGCAGTTCCAGGAGCGACACAGATACGCAGTATTTT	CASSSRSDTDTQYF	.	TRBV6-2/TRBV6-3	TRBJ2-3	.	14
TGTGCCAGCTCACCCATGAACACTGAAGCTTTCTTT	CASSPMNTEAFF	.	TRBV18	TRBJ1-1	.	12
TGCGCCAGCAGTCCCCAGGGGCTTAACACCGGGGAGCTGTTTTTT	CASSPQGLNTGELFF	.	TRBV23-1	TRBJ2-2	.	15
TGTGCCAGCAGTTTCAAAAACACTGAAGCTTTCTTT	CASSFKNTEAFF	.	TRBV28	TRBJ1-1	once	12
TGCAGCGGGGAGACGGGAGGGGGTGGCTACACCTTC	CSGETGGGGYTF	.	TRBV29-1	TRBJ1-2	.	12
TGTGCCAGCAGCCCTGGAAAGAACACTGAAGCTTTCTTT	CASSPGKNTEAFF	.	TRBV3-1/TRBV3-2	TRBJ1-1	.	13
TGTGCCAGCAAGGAGGGTATTTCTAATGGCTACACCTTC	CASKEGISNGYTF	.	TRBV27	TRBJ1-2	.	13
TGTGCCAGCAGTGAAACAGGGGCGACGAACACCGGGGAGCTGTTTTTT	CASSETGATNTGELFF	TRBD1	TRBV25-1	TRBJ2-2	.	16
TGCAGCGTTGAAGATTGGTTAGCTGGAAACACCATATATTTT	CSVEDWLAGNTIYF	.	TRBV29-1	TRBJ1-3	.	14
TGTGCCAGCACCCCGGGACAGGGGGTAGAGGAGCAGTTCTTC	CASTPGQGVEEQFF	TRBD1	TRBV25-1	TRBJ2-1	once	14
TGTGCCAGCAGTGAAGTCGGCGGCACCGGGGAGCTGTTTTTT	CASSEVGGTGELFF	.	TRBV6-1	TRBJ2-2	once	14
TGTGCCAGCAGTGGGTCAGGAGGACAGCCCCAGCATTTT	CASSGSGGQPQHF	.	TRBV9	TRBJ1-5	.	13
TGTGCCAGCAGCTTCGTCCCGGGACAGGGGATAGATACGCAGTATTTT	CASSFVPGQGIDTQYF	TRBD1	TRBV7-9	TRBJ2-3	.	16
TGTGCCAGTAGCGCAGGTAGCCCTAACTATGGCTACACCTTC	CASSAGSPNYGYTF	.	TRBV19	TRBJ1-2	.	14
TGTGCCAGCAGCTCAGGGACAGTGGTGGAAGATACGCAGTATTTT	CASSSGTVVEDTQYF	TRBD1	TRBV3-1/TRBV3-2	TRBJ2-3	few	15
TGTGCCAGCAGCTTAGTCGACGGCAGGGTCGAAGATCAGCCCCAGCATTTT	CASSLVDGRVEDQPQHF	.	TRBV7-8	TRBJ1-5	.	17
TGCAGCGTTGAACCTACAAGGTTTGGACTACCCCCCTACAATGAGCAGTTCTTC	CSVEPTRFGLPPYNEQFF	.	TRBV29-1	TRBJ2-1	.	18
TGTGCCAGCAGCCAGAGGACAGTCGGGGGTGAAAAACTGTTTTTT	CASSQRTVGGEKLFF	.	TRBV3-1/TRBV3-2	TRBJ1-4	.	15
TGTGCCAGCAGCTTAAAACTTTCAAACCAAGAGACCCAGTACTTC	CASSLKLSNQETQYF	.	TRBV13	TRBJ2-5	.	15
TGTGCCAGCAGCGCTCTAGCGGGAGGGAGGGATACGCAGTATTTT	CASSALAGGRDTQYF	TRBD2	TRBV2	TRBJ2-3	.	15
TGTGCCAGCAGCTCCGGGACTGACAACTATGGCTACACCTTC	CASSSGTDNYGYTF	.	TRBV4-2	TRBJ1-2	.	14
TGTGCCAGCAGTAGAGGGGTACTAGCGGTTAATGAGCAGTTCTTC	CASSRGVLAVNEQFF	TRBD2	TRBV2	TRBJ2-1	.	15
TGTGCCAGCTCACCACCCGGGCCAGATAGCAATCAGCCCCAGCATTTT	CASSPPGPDSNQPQHF	.	TRBV18	TRBJ1-5	.	16
TGTGCCGCGACTACTCCCACGGGGGAGCTGTTTTTT	CAATTPTGELFF	.	TRBV12-3/TRBV12-4	TRBJ2-2	.	12